This T cell receptor beta chain was sequenced for a study of tumor-infiltrating lymphocytes in primary liver carcinoma. Across the whole study: Samples yielded about 3.5 to 7.5 million productive TCRbeta reads, similar across tissue types.

Comments on this clonotype: Its antigen is currently unknown. The junction does not match germline at one end; this may be a read error.

The template, 500 ng total RNA, yielded TCR beta cDNA made with a constant-region primer. Libraries for TCR beta were built through three nested multiplex PCR rounds, which together made up a slightly modified ARM-PCR procedure. TCRdb independently ran MiXCR on the multiplex PCR reads; one entry per CDR3 protein. Among 95,000 to 150,000 distinct CDR3 sequences listed, around two thirds were seen once. The 20-30 mg bulk tissue piece was not sorted before simultaneous RNA and DNA extraction. Each participant had primary liver carcinoma, and surgical resection was the treatment. Each tumor was sampled at four poles and its centre. Study-wide points: Only about 7.5-24% of top clones were detected in all five tumor regions.

This TCR came from a woman aged 60-75 years with primary liver carcinoma and hepatitis B virus infection. Input material: liver tumor tissue from sampling region 1. Subset defined: tumor region T1, superior pole.

The CDR3 region has the DNA TGTGCCAGCAGTTTAGATCTGACGGGTGGGGGCCATGAGCAGCTCTTC. Encoded protein: CASSLDLTGGGHEQLF. The chain recombines TRBV11-2 with TRBJ2-1; the D gene is possibly TRBD1 (6 bases). The germline V gene has CDR1 SGHAT and CDR2 FQNNGV. This CDR3 contains 16 residues. Full variable domain (remainder filled in from reference TRBV11-2 and TRBJ2-1): EAGVAQSPRYKIIEKRQSVAFWCNPISGHATLYWYQQILGQGPKLLIQFQNNGVVDDSQLPKDRFSAERLKGVDSTLKIQPAKLEDSAVYLCASSLDLTGGGHEQLFGPGTRLTVL.